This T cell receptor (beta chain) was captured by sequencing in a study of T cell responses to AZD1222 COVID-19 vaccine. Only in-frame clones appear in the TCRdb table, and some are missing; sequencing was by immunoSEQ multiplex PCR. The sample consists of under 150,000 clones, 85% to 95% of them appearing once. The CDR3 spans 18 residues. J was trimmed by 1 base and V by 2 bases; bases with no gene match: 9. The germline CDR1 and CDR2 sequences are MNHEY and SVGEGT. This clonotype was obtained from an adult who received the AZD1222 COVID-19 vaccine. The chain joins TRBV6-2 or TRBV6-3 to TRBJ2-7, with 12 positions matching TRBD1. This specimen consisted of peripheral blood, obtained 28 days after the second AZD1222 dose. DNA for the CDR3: TGTGCCAGCAGTTACGCCGTCCGGGACAGGGGGCGATCCTACGAGCAGTACTTC. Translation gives CASSYAVRDRGRSYEQYF.